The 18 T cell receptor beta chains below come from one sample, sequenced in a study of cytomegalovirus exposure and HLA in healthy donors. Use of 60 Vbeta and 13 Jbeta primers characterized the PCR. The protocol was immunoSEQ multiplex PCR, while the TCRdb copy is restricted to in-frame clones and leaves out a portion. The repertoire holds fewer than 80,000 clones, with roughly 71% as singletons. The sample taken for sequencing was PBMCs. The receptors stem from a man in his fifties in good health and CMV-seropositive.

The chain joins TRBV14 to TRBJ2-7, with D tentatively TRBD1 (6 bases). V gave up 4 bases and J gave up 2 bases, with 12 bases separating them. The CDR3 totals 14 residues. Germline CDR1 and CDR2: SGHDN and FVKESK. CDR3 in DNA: TGTGCCAGCAGCCGCGGACAGTCCGCCTACGAGCAGTACTTC. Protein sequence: CASSRGQSAYEQYF. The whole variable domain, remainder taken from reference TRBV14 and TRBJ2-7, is EAGVTQFPSHSVIEKGQTVTLRCDPISGHDNLYWYRRVMGKEIKFLLHFVKESKQDESGMPNNRFLAERTGGTYSTLKVQPAELEDSGVYFCASSRGQSAYEQYFGPGTRLTVT.

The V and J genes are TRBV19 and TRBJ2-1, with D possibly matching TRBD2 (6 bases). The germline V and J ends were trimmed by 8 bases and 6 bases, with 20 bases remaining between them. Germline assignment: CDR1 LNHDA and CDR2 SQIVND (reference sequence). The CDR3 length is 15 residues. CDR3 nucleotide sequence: TGTGCCAGTGAGACCGGGTGGAGGGCTAGCAATGAGCAGTTCTTC. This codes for CASETGWRASNEQFF. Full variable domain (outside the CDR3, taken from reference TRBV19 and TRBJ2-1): DGGITQSPKYLFRKEGQNVTLSCEQNLNHDAMYWYRQDPGQGLRLIYYSQIVNDFQKGDIAEGYSVSREKKESFPLTVTSAQKNPTAFYLCASETGWRASNEQFFGPGTRLTVL.

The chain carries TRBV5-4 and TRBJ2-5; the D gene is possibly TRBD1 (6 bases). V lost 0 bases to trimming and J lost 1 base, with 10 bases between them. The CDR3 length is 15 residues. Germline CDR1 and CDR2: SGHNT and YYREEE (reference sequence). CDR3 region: CASSLARGSQETQYF. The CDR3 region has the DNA TGTGCCAGCAGCTTGGCCAGGGGTTCCCAAGAGACCCAGTACTTC.

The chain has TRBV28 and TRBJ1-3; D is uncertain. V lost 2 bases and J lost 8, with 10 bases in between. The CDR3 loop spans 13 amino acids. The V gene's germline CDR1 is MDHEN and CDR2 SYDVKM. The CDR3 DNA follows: TGTGCCAGCAGTTTACCGGGTTTTGACACCATATATTTT. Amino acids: CASSLPGFDTIYF.

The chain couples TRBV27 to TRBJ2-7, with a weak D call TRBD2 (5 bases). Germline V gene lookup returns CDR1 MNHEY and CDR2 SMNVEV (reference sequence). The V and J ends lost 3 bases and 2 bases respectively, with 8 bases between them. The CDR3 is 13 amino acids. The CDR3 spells CASSFRGTYEQYF. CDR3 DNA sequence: TGTGCCAGCAGTTTTCGGGGTACCTACGAGCAGTACTTC.

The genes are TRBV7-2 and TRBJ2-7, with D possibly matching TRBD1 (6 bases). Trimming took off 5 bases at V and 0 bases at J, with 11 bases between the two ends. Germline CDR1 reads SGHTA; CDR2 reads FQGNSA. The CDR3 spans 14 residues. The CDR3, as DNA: TGTGCCAGCAGCCTCCAGGGGAGCTCCTACGAGCAGTACTTC. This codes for CASSLQGSSYEQYF.

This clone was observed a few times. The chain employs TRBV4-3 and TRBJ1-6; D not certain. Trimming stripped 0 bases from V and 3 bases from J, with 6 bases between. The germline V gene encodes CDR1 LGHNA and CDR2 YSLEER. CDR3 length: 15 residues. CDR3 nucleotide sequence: TGCGCCAGCAGCCAAGATCCAGTCTATAATTCACCCCTCCACTTT. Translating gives CASSQDPVYNSPLHF.

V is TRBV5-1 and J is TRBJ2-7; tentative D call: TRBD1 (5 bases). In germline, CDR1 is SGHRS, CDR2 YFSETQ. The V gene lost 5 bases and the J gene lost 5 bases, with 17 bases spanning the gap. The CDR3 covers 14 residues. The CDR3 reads CASRPSAGLDEQYF. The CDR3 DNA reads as TGCGCCAGCAGACCCAGTGCAGGGCTGGACGAGCAGTACTTC.

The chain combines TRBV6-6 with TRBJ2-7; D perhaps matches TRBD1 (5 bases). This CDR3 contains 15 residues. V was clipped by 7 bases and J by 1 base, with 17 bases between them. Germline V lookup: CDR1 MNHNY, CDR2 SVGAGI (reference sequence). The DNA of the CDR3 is TGTGCCAGCATCCAGGGTGACACCCTATCCTACGAGCAGTACTTC. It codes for CASIQGDTLSYEQYF.

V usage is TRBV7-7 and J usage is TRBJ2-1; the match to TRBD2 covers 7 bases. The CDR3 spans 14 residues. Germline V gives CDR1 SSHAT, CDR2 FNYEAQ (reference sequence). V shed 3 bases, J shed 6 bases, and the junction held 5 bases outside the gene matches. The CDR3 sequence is CASSLTGGSNEQFF. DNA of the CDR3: TGTGCCAGCAGCTTGACGGGGGGATCCAATGAGCAGTTCTTC.

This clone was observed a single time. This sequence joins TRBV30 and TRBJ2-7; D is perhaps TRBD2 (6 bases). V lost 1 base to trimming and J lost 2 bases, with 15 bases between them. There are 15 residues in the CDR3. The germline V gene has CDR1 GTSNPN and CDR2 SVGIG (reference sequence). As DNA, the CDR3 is TGTGCCTGGAGTGGCGACCAGCGGGTAACCTACGAGCAGTACTTC. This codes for CAWSGDQRVTYEQYF.

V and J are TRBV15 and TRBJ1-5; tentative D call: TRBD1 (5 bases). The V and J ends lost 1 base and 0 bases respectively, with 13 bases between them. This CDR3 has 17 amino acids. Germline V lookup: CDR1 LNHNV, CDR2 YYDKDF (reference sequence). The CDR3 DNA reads TGTGCCACCAGCAGAGCACTGGGGGGTGGTAGCAATCAGCCCCAGCATTTT. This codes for CATSRALGGGSNQPQHF.

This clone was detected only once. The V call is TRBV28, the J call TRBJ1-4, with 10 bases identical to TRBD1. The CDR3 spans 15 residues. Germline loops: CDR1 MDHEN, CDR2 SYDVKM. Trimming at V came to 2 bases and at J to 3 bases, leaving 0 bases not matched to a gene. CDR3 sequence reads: CASSLGQGANEKLFF. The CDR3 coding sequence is TGTGCCAGCAGTTTAGGACAGGGGGCTAATGAAAAACTGTTTTTT.

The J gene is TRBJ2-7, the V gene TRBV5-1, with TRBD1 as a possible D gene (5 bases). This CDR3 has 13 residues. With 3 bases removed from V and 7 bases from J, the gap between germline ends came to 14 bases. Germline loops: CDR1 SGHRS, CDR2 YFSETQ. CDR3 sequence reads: CASSSAGYGEQYF. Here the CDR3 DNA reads TGCGCCAGCAGCTCCGCAGGGTATGGGGAGCAGTACTTC.

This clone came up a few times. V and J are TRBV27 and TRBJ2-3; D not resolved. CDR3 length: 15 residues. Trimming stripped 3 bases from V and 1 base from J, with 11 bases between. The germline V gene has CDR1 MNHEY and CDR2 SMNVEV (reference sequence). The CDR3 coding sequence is TGTGCCAGCAGTTTTGCCAGTCGGGGCACAGATACGCAGTATTTT. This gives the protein CASSFASRGTDTQYF.

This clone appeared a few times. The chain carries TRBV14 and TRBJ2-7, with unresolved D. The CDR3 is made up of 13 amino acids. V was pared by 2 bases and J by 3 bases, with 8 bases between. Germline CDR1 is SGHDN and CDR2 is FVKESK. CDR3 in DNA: TGTGCCAGCAGCCAAACACCCGTCTACGAGCAGTACTTC. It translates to CASSQTPVYEQYF. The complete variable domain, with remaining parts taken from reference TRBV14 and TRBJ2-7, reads EAGVTQFPSHSVIEKGQTVTLRCDPISGHDNLYWYRRVMGKEIKFLLHFVKESKQDESGMPNNRFLAERTGGTYSTLKVQPAELEDSGVYFCASSQTPVYEQYFGPGTRLTVT.

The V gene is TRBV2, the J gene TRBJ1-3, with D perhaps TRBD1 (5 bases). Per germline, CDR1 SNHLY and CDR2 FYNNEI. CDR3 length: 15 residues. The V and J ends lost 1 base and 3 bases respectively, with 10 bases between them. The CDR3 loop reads CASSEVGTVGNTIYF. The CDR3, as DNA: TGTGCCAGCAGTGAAGTCGGGACTGTTGGAAACACCATATATTTT.

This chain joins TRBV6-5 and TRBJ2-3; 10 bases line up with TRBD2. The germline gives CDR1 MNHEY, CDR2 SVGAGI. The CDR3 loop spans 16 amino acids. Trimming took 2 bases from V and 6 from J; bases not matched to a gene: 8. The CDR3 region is CASSYLLAGGMDTQYF. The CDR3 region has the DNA TGTGCCAGCAGTTACCTGTTAGCGGGAGGCATGGATACGCAGTATTTT.